This record looks at one T cell receptor beta chain sequence and its context. Its antigen is as yet unknown. TCRdb keeps only in-frame clones here, not all; method: immunoSEQ multiplex PCR. The profile shows approximately 100,000 clones, around 85% of them singletons. The V gene's germline CDR1 is MDHEN and CDR2 SYDVKM. This CDR3 spans 12 amino acids. This sample was included in a study of OX40 agonist ivuxolimab in advanced cancers. Study-level points and caveats: Some nonresponders likewise displayed low normalized T-cell clonal expansion. Still undetermined is the antigen specificity of the expanded peripheral T cells.

This clonotype was obtained from an adult with an advanced solid tumor such as melanoma, head and neck, liver or kidney cancer. Source: CD4+ or CD8+ T cells sorted from blood, taken in a trial of the OX40 agonist ivuxolimab. The rearrangement joins TRBV28 to TRBJ1-4, with 8 bases fitting TRBD1. CDR3 nucleotide sequence: TGTGGCACCAACAGGGGGATTGAAAAACTGTTTTTT. Translated, it gives CGTNRGIEKLFF.